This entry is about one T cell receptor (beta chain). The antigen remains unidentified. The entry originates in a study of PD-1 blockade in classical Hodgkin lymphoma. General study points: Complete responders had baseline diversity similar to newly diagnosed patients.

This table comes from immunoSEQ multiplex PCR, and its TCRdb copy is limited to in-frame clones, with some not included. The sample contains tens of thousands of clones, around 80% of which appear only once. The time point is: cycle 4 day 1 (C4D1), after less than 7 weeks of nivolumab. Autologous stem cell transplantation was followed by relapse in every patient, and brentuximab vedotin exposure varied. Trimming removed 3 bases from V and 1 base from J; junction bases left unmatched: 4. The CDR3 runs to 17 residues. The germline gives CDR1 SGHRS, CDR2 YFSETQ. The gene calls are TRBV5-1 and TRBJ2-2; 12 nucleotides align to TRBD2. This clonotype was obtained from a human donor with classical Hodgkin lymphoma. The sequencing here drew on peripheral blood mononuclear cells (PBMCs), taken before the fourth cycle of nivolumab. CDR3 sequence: CASSWGLAGVNTGELFF. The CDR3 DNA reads TGCGCCAGCAGCTGGGGACTAGCGGGCGTGAACACCGGGGAGCTGTTTTTT.